This T cell receptor (beta chain) stems from a study of blood T cell repertoires in COVID-19. Study background: Some COVID-19 samples were acute and others convalescent; all came from the United States, Italy and Spain. T cells, B-cell-depleted T cells, or PBMCs provided the cDNA or gDNA that served as material.

This clone was seen a single time. All enrollees were roughly 18 to 90 years old and from under 25 US areas. Per the original data handling: Amplification of reference gene primers provided the estimated nucleated cell counts. Here immunoSEQ multiplex PCR was the method, and the copy in TCRdb shows in-frame clones only, minus some. V, J and clone size were drawn from that table, and D and trimming were deduced from the DNA. The table lists hundreds of thousands of clones, 85% of them singletons. V lost 2 bases, J lost 4 bases, and 5 bases stayed unmatched. CDR1 SGHTA and CDR2 FQGNSA come from the germline V gene. CDR3 length: 16 residues.

V usage is TRBV7-2 and J usage is TRBJ2-1; TRBD2 aligns across 10 bases. The sample was PBMCs or T cells enriched from blood (not recorded which). The origin of this receptor is a woman aged 45 to 65 who had recovered from COVID-19. The CDR3 sequence: CASSLLGTSVYNEQFF. The CDR3 DNA sequence: TGTGCCAGCAGCTTACTCGGGACTAGCGTATACAATGAGCAGTTCTTC.